The clone carrying this T cell receptor (beta chain) turned up a few times. Its specificity is unknown. Unique molecular identifiers were used in preparing the TCRbeta library. TCRdb ran MiXCR on the PCR reads and lists one entry per CDR3 protein. The table lists over 100,000 distinct CDR3 sequences, 9% to 12% of them singletons, with less than 45% in the top ten. This record comes from a study of T-cell reconstitution after alpha-beta-depleted transplantation in children. General study points: T-cell counts and diversity at one year post-transplant came mainly from newly produced T cells. There were reportedly several hundred expanded graft clones from which alpha-beta T cells came about two months after transplant. Where some patients showed high TCRbeta diversity at day 60, it came from recipient T cells and thymic progenitors that had survived.

This clonotype was sampled from a boy aged 2-15 years with acute lymphoblastic leukemia, due to receive a stem cell transplant. This sample comprised PBMCs, obtained before TCRalphabeta/CD19-depleted stem cell transplant.

CDR3 sequence reads: CASSLSQYF. The DNA of the CDR3 is TGTGCCAGCAGTTTATCCCAGTACTTC. The chain uses TRBV27 and TRBJ2-5; D unclear. The CDR3 covers 9 residues. V was pared by 0 bases and J by 10 bases, with 0 bases between. Germline V gene lookup returns CDR1 MNHEY and CDR2 SMNVEV (reference sequence).